The T cell receptor (beta chain) described here comes from a study of type 1 and type 2 diabetes patients. Study overall: The cohort mixed type 1 diabetes, type 2 diabetes and nondiabetic donors.

Ten milliliters of peripheral blood were collected from each participant. On this clonotype itself: Its antigen is unknown.

Amplification started from genomic DNA. A primer set of 30 forward and 13 reverse primers amplified the CDR3. TCRdb reprocessed the multiplex PCR reads with MiXCR, giving one entry per CDR3 protein. The sample consists of under 300,000 distinct CDR3 sequences, roughly 44% of them appearing once. Study findings and constraints: Type 1 diabetes repertoires were significantly less diverse than type 2 diabetes ones.

This TCR derives from a man aged 18-30 years with type 2 diabetes. Sequencing was done on a sample of peripheral blood mononuclear cells (PBMCs).

The CDR3, as DNA: TGCGCCAGTCAGGGGACAGGGGATCAGCCCCAGCATTTT. Translation: CASQGTGDQPQHF. V usage is TRBV10-1 and J usage is TRBJ1-5, with 10 bases identical to TRBD1. The CDR3 covers 13 residues. With V trimmed by 9 bases and J by 5 bases, 4 bases remained unmatched. CDR1 WNHNN and CDR2 SYGVQD come from the germline V gene (reference sequence).